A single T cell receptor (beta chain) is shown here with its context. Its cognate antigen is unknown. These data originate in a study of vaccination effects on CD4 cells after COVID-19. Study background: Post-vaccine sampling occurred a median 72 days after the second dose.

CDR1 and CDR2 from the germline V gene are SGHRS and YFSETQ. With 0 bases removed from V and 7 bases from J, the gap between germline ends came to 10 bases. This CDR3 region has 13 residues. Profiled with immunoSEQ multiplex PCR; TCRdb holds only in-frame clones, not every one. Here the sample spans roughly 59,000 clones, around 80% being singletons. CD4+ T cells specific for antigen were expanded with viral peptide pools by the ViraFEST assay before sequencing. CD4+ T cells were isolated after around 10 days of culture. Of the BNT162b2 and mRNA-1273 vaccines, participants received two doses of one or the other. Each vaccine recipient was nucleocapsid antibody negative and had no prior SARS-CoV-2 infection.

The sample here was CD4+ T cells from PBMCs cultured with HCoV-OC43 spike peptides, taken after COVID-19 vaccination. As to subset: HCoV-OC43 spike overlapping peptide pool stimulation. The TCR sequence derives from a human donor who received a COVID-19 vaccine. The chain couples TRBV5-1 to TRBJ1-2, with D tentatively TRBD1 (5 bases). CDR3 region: CASSLVSGSGYTF. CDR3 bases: TGCGCCAGCAGCTTGGTGTCAGGGTCTGGCTACACCTTC.